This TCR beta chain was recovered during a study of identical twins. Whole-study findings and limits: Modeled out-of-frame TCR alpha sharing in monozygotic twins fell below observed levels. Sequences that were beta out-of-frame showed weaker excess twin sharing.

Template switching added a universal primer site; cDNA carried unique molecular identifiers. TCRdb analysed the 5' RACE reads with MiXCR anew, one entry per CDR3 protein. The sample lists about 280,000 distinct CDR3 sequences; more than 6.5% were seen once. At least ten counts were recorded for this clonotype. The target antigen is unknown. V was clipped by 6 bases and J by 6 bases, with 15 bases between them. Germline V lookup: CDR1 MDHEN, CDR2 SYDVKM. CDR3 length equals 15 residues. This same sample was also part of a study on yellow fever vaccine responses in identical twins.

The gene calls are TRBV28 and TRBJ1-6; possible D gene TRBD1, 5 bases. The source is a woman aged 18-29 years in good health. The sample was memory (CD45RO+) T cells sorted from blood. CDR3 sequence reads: CASRAIGAGNSPLHF. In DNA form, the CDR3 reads TGTGCCAGCAGGGCGATAGGGGCCGGTAATTCACCCCTCCACTTT.